The T cell receptor beta chain under discussion was sequenced for a study of T cells in Graves' hyperthyroidism and ophthalmopathy. Study in general: Peripheral blood sampling occurred at initial diagnosis, before any treatment. Study-wide findings and caveats: Most thyroid clonotypes expanded above 0.001 appeared in blood too. Classification by a 13 V-J model distinguished ophthalmopathy from stable hyperthyroidism.

Notes on this clonotype: Its matching antigen is unknown.

Diagnosis relied on clinical symptoms, serum thyroxine and TRAb, thyroid ultrasound and orbital computed tomography. This CDR3 is built from 16 residues. With 0 bases removed from V and 5 bases from J, the gap between germline ends came to 14 bases. Germline CDR1 reads MGHDK; CDR2 reads SYGVNS. The TCR beta CDR3 regions underwent amplification using RNA transcripts as the source. Researchers ran a first-round RT-PCR on the TCR CDR3 using the HTBI primer set. MiXCR, run by TCRdb on the multiplex PCR reads, gives a single entry per CDR3 protein. The top ten hold less than 15% of the sample, which has around 450,000 distinct CDR3 sequences, 15% to 19% seen once.

The sample comprised blood. The source is a woman between 18 and 29 years old with Graves' hyperthyroidism. This chain connects TRBV25-1 to TRBJ2-1, with D possibly matching TRBD2 (5 bases). This CDR3 reads CASSEYPALGNNEQFF. In DNA form, the CDR3 reads TGTGCCAGCAGTGAATATCCAGCACTCGGGAACAATGAGCAGTTCTTC.